What follows are 23 T cell receptor beta chains derived from one specimen sequenced in a study of graft-versus-host responses after intestinal transplantation. Here immunoSEQ multiplex PCR was the method, and the copy in TCRdb shows in-frame clones only, minus some. The sample consists of 100,000 or so clones, 92% of them appearing once. These TCRs are of unknown antigen specificity. The source was unstimulated CD4+ T cells sorted from spleen or lymph node cells, collected before intestinal transplant. The origin of the receptors is a human donor who received an intestinal transplant.

This rearrangement joins TRBV28 to TRBJ1-5; 8 positions match TRBD1. CDR1 is MDHEN and CDR2 is SYDVKM in the germline V gene. This CDR3 is built from 14 residues. The V and J ends lost 7 bases and 3 bases, in that order; junction bases with no gene match: 5. The CDR3 here is CASKTGVLNQPQHF. In DNA, the CDR3 is TGTGCCAGCAAGACAGGGGTCCTCAATCAGCCCCAGCATTTT. The full variable domain, in which reference TRBV28 and TRBJ1-5 provide the parts outside the CDR3, is DVKVTQSSRYLVKRTGEKVFLECVQDMDHENMFWYRQDPGLGLRLIYFSYDVKMKEKGDIPEGYSVSREKKERFSLILESASTNQTSMYLCASKTGVLNQPQHFGDGTRLSIL.

The rearrangement joins TRBV7-2 to TRBJ2-1, with D possibly TRBD2 on 6 matching bases. The CDR3 spans 13 residues. V lost 5 bases, J lost 4 bases, and 9 bases lay in between. Per the germline V gene, CDR1 is SGHTA and CDR2 is FQGNSA. CDR3 nucleotide sequence: TGTGCCAGCAGCCCGACTAGGTACAATGAGCAGTTCTTC. Translated: CASSPTRYNEQFF. Full variable domain (outside the CDR3, taken from reference TRBV7-2 and TRBJ2-1): GAGVSQSPSNKVTEKGKDVELRCDPISGHTALYWYRQSLGQGLEFLIYFQGNSAPDKSGLPSDRFSAERTGGSVSTLTIQRTQQEDSAVYLCASSPTRYNEQFFGPGTRLTVL.

This rearrangement joins TRBV7-2 to TRBJ2-1; 9 positions agree with TRBD2. The CDR3 has 16 amino acids. CDR1 and CDR2 from the germline V gene are SGHTA and FQGNSA. V was clipped by 5 bases and J by 2 bases; unmatched bases: 7. The DNA for the CDR3 is TGTGCCAGCAGCCCCGGCGGCGGGGGGGCCTACAATGAGCAGTTCTTC. It translates to CASSPGGGGAYNEQFF.

V is TRBV6-5 and J is TRBJ2-7; possibly TRBD2 for D (6 bases). CDR1 is MNHEY, CDR2 SVGAGI, per germline. This CDR3 region has 13 residues. Trimming left V 4 bases short and J 2 bases short, with 9 bases between. The CDR3 DNA reads TGTGCCAGCAGTTTGGGACTTACCTACGAGCAGTACTTC. It specifies CASSLGLTYEQYF.

This CDR3 reads CASSWAPATYEQYF. The CDR3 DNA follows: TGCGCCAGCAGCTGGGCGCCAGCCACCTACGAGCAGTACTTC. J is TRBJ2-7 and V is TRBV5-1, with D unclear. This CDR3 spans 14 amino acids. V lost 3 bases and J 2 bases, leaving 12 bases between the germline ends. Germline V gene lookup returns CDR1 SGHRS and CDR2 YFSETQ.

The chain has TRBV12-5 and TRBJ1-2; 10 positions agree with TRBD1. Per the germline V gene, CDR1 is LGHNT and CDR2 is FRNRAP. The V gene end was trimmed by 6 bases and the J gene end by 3 bases; junction bases not matched to a gene: 10. The CDR3 spans 16 residues. As DNA, the CDR3 is TGTGCTAGTGGGAGGGACAGGGGCCCCGGAGACTATGGCTACACCTTC. Translation: CASGRDRGPGDYGYTF.

V is TRBV15 and J is TRBJ2-4; 9 bases map to TRBD2. V shed 0 bases, J shed 7 bases, and the junction held 13 bases outside the gene matches. CDR1 LNHNV and CDR2 YYDKDF come from the germline V gene (reference sequence). This CDR3 has 18 amino acids. CDR3 nucleotides: TGTGCCACCAGCAGAGATTTTAGGGCGGGAGGGCGGTGGAACATTCAGTACTTC. This sequence encodes CATSRDFRAGGRWNIQYF. Full variable domain (remainder filled in from reference TRBV15 and TRBJ2-4): DAMVIQNPRYQVTQFGKPVTLSCSQTLNHNVMYWYQQKSSQAPKLLFHYYDKDFNNEADTPDNFQSRRPNTSFCFLDIRSPGLGDTAMYLCATSRDFRAGGRWNIQYFGAGTRLSVL.

The rearrangement links TRBV5-1 to TRBJ2-2; 7 bases are shared with TRBD2. With 0 bases clipped from V and 1 base from J, the junction kept 3 bases outside the gene matches. CDR3 size: 16 residues. From germline, CDR1 is SGHRS and CDR2 YFSETQ. The CDR3 DNA reads as TGCGCCAGCAGCTTGGGTCTAGCGGAGAACACCGGGGAGCTGTTTTTT. It yields the protein CASSLGLAENTGELFF.

The V call is TRBV7-8, the J call TRBJ1-1; 7 bases agree with TRBD1. This CDR3 comprises 13 residues. The junction had 4 bases not matched to a gene; V was cut back by 5 bases and J by 4 bases. Germline loops: CDR1 SGHVS, CDR2 FQNEAQ. The CDR3 is CASSTTGFTEAFF. CDR3 coding DNA: TGTGCCAGCAGCACGACAGGGTTCACTGAAGCTTTCTTT.

The chain combines TRBV5-4 with TRBJ2-7; D possibly corresponds to TRBD1 (5 bases). Trimming removed 4 bases from V and 3 bases from J, with 17 bases in between. The CDR3 loop spans 15 amino acids. Germline CDR1 SGHNT, CDR2 YYREEE (reference sequence). The CDR3 DNA reads as TGTGCCAGCAGCCTGGCGGTCAGGGCAAGCTACGAGCAGTACTTC. It codes for CASSLAVRASYEQYF.

This clone is classed as medium-sized (0.01 to 0.1%). The rearrangement uses TRBV5-1 and TRBJ1-4; D is ambiguous. The length of the CDR3 is 14 residues. CDR1 SGHRS and CDR2 YFSETQ come from the germline V gene. Trimming stripped 2 bases from V and 8 bases from J, with 13 bases between. CDR3 amino acids: CASSFEGPLEKLFF. The CDR3 DNA reads as TGCGCCAGCAGCTTCGAGGGTCCTCTCGAAAAACTGTTTTTT.

The rearrangement joins TRBV5-1 to TRBJ2-2; 7 bases match TRBD1. This CDR3 has 15 amino acids. Trimming took 4 bases from V and 3 from J; bases not matched to a gene: 6. Germline CDR1 SGHRS, CDR2 YFSETQ. CDR3 nucleotide sequence: TGCGCCAGCAGCACGACGACAGGGTACACCGGGGAGCTGTTTTTT. It translates to CASSTTTGYTGELFF.

On this clone itself: Distinct nucleotide sequences in the sample also encode this CDR3. This chain joins TRBV7-2 and TRBJ2-3, with D perhaps matching TRBD2 (7 bases). Germline-derived CDR1 and CDR2 are SGHTA and FQGNSA. V was shortened by 3 bases and J by 3 bases, with 16 bases between the two germline ends. The CDR3 totals 16 residues. CDR3 in amino acids: CASSFGGGVGTDTQYF. The CDR3 coding sequence is TGTGCCAGCAGCTTTGGCGGGGGCGTTGGTACAGATACGCAGTATTTT.

This clone turned up a few times. The gene calls are TRBV4-1 and TRBJ1-3; D is unresolved. The CDR3 is 13 amino acids. Germline V lookup: CDR1 MGHRA, CDR2 YSYEKL. The ends were cut back, 2 bases at V and 3 bases at J, with 5 bases in the middle. In nucleotides, the CDR3 is TGCGCCAGCAGCCAATCACTTGGAAACACCATATATTTT. Translated: CASSQSLGNTIYF.

This clone occurred once. The chain is built from TRBV28 and TRBJ2-7; possible D gene TRBD2, 6 bases. This CDR3 is built from 14 residues. With 3 bases removed from V and 4 bases from J, the gap between germline ends came to 13 bases. The germline gives CDR1 MDHEN, CDR2 SYDVKM. CDR3 sequence (DNA): TGTGCCAGCAGTTTCGCGACTAGTTCGTACGAGCAGTACTTC. Translation: CASSFATSSYEQYF.

The CDR3 region is CASSLGGTNRDTQYF. For the CDR3, the DNA is TGCGCCAGCAGCTTGGGGGGGACAAACAGGGATACGCAGTATTTT. This chain connects TRBV5-1 to TRBJ2-3, with D perhaps matching TRBD1 (6 bases). The CDR3 consists of 15 residues. Germline assignment: CDR1 SGHRS and CDR2 YFSETQ. V lost 0 bases, J lost 6 bases, and 14 bases lay in between.

This clone was picked up one time. The chain joins TRBV5-1 to TRBJ2-2, with D possibly TRBD1 on 6 matching bases. From germline, CDR1 is SGHRS and CDR2 YFSETQ. The CDR3 covers 16 residues. Trimming pared 3 bases from V and 1 base from J, leaving 13 bases between. The CDR3 region has the DNA TGCGCCAGCAGCTCCCGTATGGGACAGAACACCGGGGAGCTGTTTTTT. It specifies CASSSRMGQNTGELFF. Complete variable domain (other parts from reference TRBV5-1 and TRBJ2-2): KAGVTQTPRYLIKTRGQQVTLSCSPISGHRSVSWYQQTPGQGLQFLFEYFSETQRNKGNFPGRFSGRQFSNSRSEMNVSTLELGDSALYLCASSSRMGQNTGELFFGEGSRLTVL.

In DNA form, the CDR3 reads TGTGCCAGCAGTAGACTAGCGGGATCCGAGCAGTACTTC. Amino acid sequence: CASSRLAGSEQYF. The chain carries TRBV25-1 and TRBJ2-7; the match to TRBD2 covers 11 bases. This CDR3 comprises 13 residues. V lost 5 bases, J lost 6 bases, and 3 bases stayed unmatched. Germline V gene lookup returns CDR1 MGHDK and CDR2 SYGVNS.

The table lists this clone with a count of one. This chain connects TRBV30 to TRBJ1-6, with TRBD1 matching over 8 bases. Germline loops: CDR1 GTSNPN, CDR2 SVGIG (reference sequence). CDR3 length equals 13 residues. V lost 4 bases and J lost 7; bases outside the gene matches: 3. The CDR3 reads CAWKGTGNSPLHF. The CDR3 coding sequence is TGTGCCTGGAAAGGGACAGGAAATTCACCCCTCCACTTT.

This chain joins TRBV5-1 and TRBJ1-2; D gene uncertain. This CDR3 has 17 residues. V dropped 0 bases and J dropped 1 base, with 16 bases sitting between them. Looked up from germline, CDR1 is SGHRS and CDR2 is YFSETQ. The CDR3 DNA reads TGCGCCAGCAGCTTGGTAATCGGCCGCCCGGGTAACTATGGCTACACCTTC. Its translation: CASSLVIGRPGNYGYTF.

The rearrangement uses TRBV5-1 and TRBJ1-2, with D perhaps TRBD1 (6 bases). The CDR3 is 14 amino acids. CDR1 SGHRS and CDR2 YFSETQ come from the germline V gene. Between the trimmed V and J ends, which lost 2 bases and 6 bases, there was a span of 14 bases. CDR3 in amino acids: CASSLEAGVDGYTF. Here the CDR3 DNA reads TGCGCCAGCAGCTTAGAAGCAGGGGTTGATGGCTACACCTTC.

The V call is TRBV28, the J call TRBJ2-5; TRBD2 is a possible D gene (5 bases). The end of the DNA is better explained by TRBJ2-7, so the J call may be wrong. This CDR3 comprises 15 residues. Germline assignment: CDR1 MDHEN and CDR2 SYDVKM. CDR3 in amino acids: CASTAATTYAYEQYF. The DNA for the CDR3 is TGTGCCAGCACCGCCGCGACTACCTATGCCTACGAGCAGTACTTC.

V gene TRBV6-1 combines with J gene TRBJ1-5, with D hard to call. Germline-derived CDR1 and CDR2 are MNHNS and SASEGT. The germline V and J ends were trimmed by 3 bases and 7 bases, with 4 bases remaining between them. This CDR3 has 11 residues. The DNA of the CDR3 is TGTGCCAGCAGTGACGGGCAGCCCCAGCATTTT. Translating gives CASSDGQPQHF.